This entry lists 17 T cell receptor beta chains sequenced from one sample in a study of blood T cell repertoires in COVID-19. Here immunoSEQ multiplex PCR was the method, and the copy in TCRdb shows in-frame clones only, minus some. The sample records roughly 30,000 clones, around 85% being singletons. The specimen was peripheral blood. All receptors come from a human donor in a cohort sampled during active COVID-19.

The chain couples TRBV5-1 to TRBJ2-5; 8 positions match TRBD2. CDR3 size: 14 residues. Unmatched junction bases numbered 8, after V lost 5 bases and J lost 5 bases. Germline V gene sequence: CDR1 SGHRS, CDR2 YFSETQ. The CDR3 region is CASRPGLVPETQYF. The CDR3 DNA reads TGCGCCAGCAGACCGGGACTAGTCCCTGAGACCCAGTACTTC.

The V gene is TRBV6-2 or TRBV6-3, the J gene TRBJ2-7, with TRBD1 matching over 10 bases. The germline V gene encodes CDR1 MNHEY and CDR2 SVGEGT. CDR3 length: 14 amino acids. V shed 2 bases and J 6 bases; nucleotides not matched to a gene: 4. The CDR3 sequence: CASSYPGQGREQYF. As DNA, the CDR3 is TGTGCCAGCAGTTACCCGGGACAGGGGCGCGAGCAGTACTTC.

The chain combines TRBV14 with TRBJ2-7; D is perhaps TRBD1 (5 bases). V was pared by 5 bases and J by 2 bases, with 10 bases between. The CDR3 is 13 amino acids. In germline, CDR1 is SGHDN, CDR2 FVKESK. This chain's CDR3 is CASSVQVTYEQYF. CDR3 in DNA: TGTGCCAGCAGCGTACAGGTAACCTACGAGCAGTACTTC.

This sequence joins TRBV6-2 or TRBV6-3 and TRBJ2-7; possible D gene TRBD1, 6 bases. This CDR3 has 15 amino acids. The ends were cut back, 4 bases at V and 3 bases at J, with 16 bases in the middle. In germline, CDR1 is MNHEY, CDR2 SVGEGT. The CDR3: CASSFGGPAGYEQYF. As DNA, the CDR3 is TGTGCCAGCAGTTTTGGGGGCCCCGCAGGCTACGAGCAGTACTTC.

This clone was observed once. The V gene is TRBV5-4, the J gene TRBJ2-1; possible D gene TRBD1, 6 bases. The CDR3 sequence is 15 residues long. Germline CDR1 and CDR2: SGHNT and YYREEE (reference sequence). Trimming pared 4 bases from V and 4 bases from J, leaving 15 bases between. This CDR3 is CASSETGQKYNEQFF. The CDR3 nucleotides are TGTGCCAGCAGCGAAACGGGACAAAAATACAATGAGCAGTTCTTC.

The chain recombines TRBV10-3 with TRBJ2-3; 10 nucleotides line up with TRBD1. With V trimmed by 5 bases and J by 5 bases, 7 bases remained unmatched. The length of the CDR3 is 15 residues. The germline V gene encodes CDR1 ENHRY and CDR2 SYGVKD. This chain's CDR3 is CAISKGTGDGDTQYF. CDR3 DNA sequence: TGTGCCATCAGTAAAGGGACAGGGGATGGAGATACGCAGTATTTT.

The rearrangement joins TRBV11-2 to TRBJ2-2; 9 bases line up with TRBD1. There are 18 residues in the CDR3. With V trimmed by 5 bases and J by 5 bases, 15 bases remained unmatched. Germline V gives CDR1 SGHAT, CDR2 FQNNGV. This chain's CDR3 is CASSTRNSGQGKTGELFF. The CDR3 coding sequence is TGTGCCAGCAGCACCCGCAATTCGGGACAGGGTAAGACCGGGGAGCTGTTTTTT. Full variable domain (rest looked up from reference TRBV11-2 and TRBJ2-2): EAGVAQSPRYKIIEKRQSVAFWCNPISGHATLYWYQQILGQGPKLLIQFQNNGVVDDSQLPKDRFSAERLKGVDSTLKIQPAKLEDSAVYLCASSTRNSGQGKTGELFFGEGSRLTVL.

A few counts support this clone. The V gene is TRBV7-9, the J gene TRBJ2-7, with 7 bases identical to TRBD2. The CDR3 has 13 residues. Germline values: CDR1 SEHNR, CDR2 FQNEAQ (reference sequence). Unmatched junction bases numbered 3, after V lost 1 base and J lost 6 bases. CDR3 region: CASSLGGSSEQYF. The CDR3 DNA is TGTGCCAGCAGCTTAGGCGGGAGCTCCGAGCAGTACTTC.

This chain uses TRBV7-9 with TRBJ2-3; TRBD1 might be the D (7 bases). There are 14 residues in the CDR3. CDR1 and CDR2 (germline): SEHNR, FQNEAQ (reference sequence). Trimming took 3 bases from V and 3 from J, leaving 10 bases between them. The CDR3: CASSFQGGTDTQYF. The CDR3 bases are TGTGCCAGCAGCTTTCAGGGGGGAACAGATACGCAGTATTTT.

This clone was counted between two and nine times. The gene calls are TRBV18 and TRBJ1-1; 8 nucleotides line up with TRBD1. Germline assignment: CDR1 KGHSH and CDR2 LQKENI. The CDR3 is 14 residues long. Trimming cost V 0 bases and J 5 bases; bases outside gene matches: 2. CDR3 nucleotides: TGTGCCAGCTCACCACCCACAGGGGGAACTGAAGCTTTCTTT. This translates into CASSPPTGGTEAFF.

The V gene is TRBV7-2, the J gene TRBJ2-7; 10 nucleotides match TRBD2. Germline-derived CDR1 and CDR2 are SGHTA and FQGNSA. This CDR3 spans 17 amino acids. V lost 1 base to trimming and J lost 2 bases; unmatched junction nucleotides: 8. The CDR3 nucleotides are TGTGCCAGCAGCTTAGATCCCAGCGGGAGGGCCGCCTACGAGCAGTACTTC. Encoded protein: CASSLDPSGRAAYEQYF.

The CDR3 nucleotides read TGTGCCAGCAGCTCACTCAATTCGGGAGTACGGGCCCAGTACTTC. It is translated as CASSSLNSGVRAQYF. The V gene is TRBV7-2, the J gene TRBJ2-5; a possible D gene is TRBD2 (6 bases). Trimming stripped 4 bases from V and 9 bases from J, with 21 bases between. Germline V lookup: CDR1 SGHTA, CDR2 FQGNSA. The CDR3 is 15 residues long.

This chain joins TRBV10-1 and TRBJ2-7, with D possibly TRBD1 on 5 matching bases. Between the trimmed V and J ends, which lost 0 bases and 5 bases, there was a span of 8 bases. This CDR3 is built from 13 residues. CDR1 and CDR2 (germline): WNHNN, SYGVQD (reference sequence). DNA for the CDR3: TGCGCCAGCAGTGAGTCTAAGGGGAACGAGCAGTACTTC. Translation gives CASSESKGNEQYF.

The CDR3 sequence is CASSPYTGGPTDTQYF. CDR3 DNA sequence: TGTGCCAGCAGCCCTTACACGGGGGGCCCCACAGATACGCAGTATTTT. The chain couples TRBV11-2 to TRBJ2-3, with TRBD2 as a possible D gene (7 bases). Trimming left V 5 bases short and J 2 bases short, with 17 bases between. The CDR3 loop spans 16 amino acids. Germline loops: CDR1 SGHAT, CDR2 FQNNGV.

This rearrangement joins TRBV4-2 to TRBJ1-5; D is possibly TRBD1 (6 bases). The V end lost 0 bases, the J end lost 2 bases, and 11 bases lay between the germline ends. CDR1 is LGHNA, CDR2 YNFKEQ, per germline. The length of the CDR3 is 16 residues. CDR3 nucleotides: TGTGCCAGCAGCCAAGATGAGGGGGAGCGCAATCAGCCCCAGCATTTT. Encoded protein: CASSQDEGERNQPQHF.

CDR3 residues: CASSLISGRAGGEQYF. The CDR3, as DNA: TGTGCCAGCAGCCTAATTAGCGGGAGGGCCGGAGGCGAGCAGTACTTC. V gene TRBV7-8 combines with J gene TRBJ2-7, with TRBD2 identical over 11 bases. The CDR3 consists of 16 residues. The V gene's germline CDR1 is SGHVS and CDR2 FQNEAQ. The V gene end was trimmed by 5 bases and the J gene end by 6 bases; junction bases not matched to a gene: 12.

On this clone itself: The sample has other DNA sequences that encode this CDR3 too. The rearrangement uses TRBV28 and TRBJ2-7; D uncertain. Germline-derived CDR1 and CDR2 are MDHEN and SYDVKM. V lost 4 bases to trimming and J lost 2 bases, with 3 bases between them. The CDR3 loop spans 11 amino acids. The CDR3 here is CASSSAYEQYF. CDR3 coding DNA: TGTGCCAGCAGTTCCGCCTACGAGCAGTACTTC.